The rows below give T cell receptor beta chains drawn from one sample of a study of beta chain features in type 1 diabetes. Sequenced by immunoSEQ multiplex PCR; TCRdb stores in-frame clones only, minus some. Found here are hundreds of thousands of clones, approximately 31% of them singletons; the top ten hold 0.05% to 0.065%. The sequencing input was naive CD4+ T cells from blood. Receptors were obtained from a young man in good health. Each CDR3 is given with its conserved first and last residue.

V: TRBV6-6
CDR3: CASSQGSDEKLFF

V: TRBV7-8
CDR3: CASSPLAAAYNEQFF

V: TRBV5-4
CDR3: CASSKGGLAGGLSSYEQYF

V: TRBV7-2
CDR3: CASSLARQELAKNIQYF

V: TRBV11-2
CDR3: CASSLAGQYEQYF

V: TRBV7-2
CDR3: CASSASGRTYNEQFF

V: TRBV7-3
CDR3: CASSLGGGSYNEQFF

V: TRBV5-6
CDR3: CASGRETQYF

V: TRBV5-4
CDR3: CASRAGGEGTGELFF

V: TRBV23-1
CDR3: CASSQSRSSNTEAFF

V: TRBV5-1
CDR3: CASSLGPEAFF

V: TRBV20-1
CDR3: CSPQTDTEAFF

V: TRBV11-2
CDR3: CASSLGRIDTQYF

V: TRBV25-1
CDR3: CATREGFSHEQYF

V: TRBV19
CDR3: CASSLLAGGGTDTQYF

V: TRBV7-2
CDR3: CASSLDAKNIQYF

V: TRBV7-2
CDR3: CASRPTGSGNTIYF

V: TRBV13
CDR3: CASSPTGTVQETQYF

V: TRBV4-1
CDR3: CASSQERLAGDTQYF

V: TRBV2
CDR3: CASRKGDLDSNEQFF

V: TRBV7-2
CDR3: CASSGTGTSGYTF

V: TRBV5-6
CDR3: CASSATLEASQPQHF

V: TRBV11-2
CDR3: CASSGPSGFYTDTQYF

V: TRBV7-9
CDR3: CASSRSTRSDTQYF

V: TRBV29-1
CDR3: CSVDIRGNAYEQYF

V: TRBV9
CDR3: CASSVSDYGYTF

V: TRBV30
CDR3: CAWTPQGGTDTQYF

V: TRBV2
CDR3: CASSNRGTNYGYTF

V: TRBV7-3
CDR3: CASSSGLTNEQFF

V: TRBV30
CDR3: CAWSVGPYNEQFF

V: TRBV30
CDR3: CAWNLGRVNTEAFF

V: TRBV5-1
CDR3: CASSLELADGKQFF

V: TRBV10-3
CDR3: CASSGTGDYEQYF

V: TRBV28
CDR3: CASSLRSDTQYF

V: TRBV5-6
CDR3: CASSRTGMNTEAFF

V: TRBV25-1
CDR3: CASSATGVSQPQHF

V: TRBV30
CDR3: CASQKREEGYEQYF

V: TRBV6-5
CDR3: CASSYASGSSYNEQFF

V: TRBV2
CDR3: CASRLQGIDEQYF

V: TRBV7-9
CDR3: CASSFGGNSYEQYF

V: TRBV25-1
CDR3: CASSDPLDREGKNIQYF

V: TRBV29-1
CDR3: CSVSELAGTTEAFF

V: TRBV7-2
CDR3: CASRQGGTEKLFF

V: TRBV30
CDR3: CAWSLPFGREKPYEQYF

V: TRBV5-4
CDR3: CASSLVGENEKLFF

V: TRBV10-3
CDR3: CATSSGLVNEKLFF

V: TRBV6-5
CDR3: CASSRLPGNEQYF

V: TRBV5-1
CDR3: CASSLMARASQETQYF

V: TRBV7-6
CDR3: CASSFAANYGYTF